A selection of T cell receptor beta chains follows, all from one sample in a study of cytomegalovirus exposure and HLA in healthy donors. Profiling relied on immunoSEQ multiplex PCR, and the TCRdb table lists in-frame clones only, not all of them. The sample contains around 25,000 clones, 75% to 85% of which appear only once. Source material: PBMCs. All receptors come from a male donor in good health and CMV-seronegative. CDR3s include the opening cysteine and the closing phenylalanine or tryptophan. A D gene is named only where the DNA matches it firmly. Size values are once, few and many counts, or a class for expanded clones, and some rows have none.

>.|TRBV4-3|TRBJ2-7|TRBD1
CASSRGQGFDEQYF
TGCGCCAGCAGCCGAGGACAGGGGTTCGACGAGCAGTACTTC
>.|TRBV6-5|TRBJ1-1|TRBD1
CASSSRDRGAEAFF
TGTGCCAGCAGCTCCCGGGACAGGGGGGCCGAAGCTTTCTTT
>.|TRBV18|TRBJ2-6|.
CASSPSVSGANVLTF
TGTGCCAGCTCACCTTCAGTCTCTGGGGCCAACGTCCTGACTTTC
>.|TRBV28|TRBJ2-7|TRBD1
CASSFPGQGTVFGEQYF
TGTGCCAGCAGTTTCCCGGGACAGGGAACGGTTTTTGGCGAGCAGTACTTC
>.|TRBV14|TRBJ1-2|TRBD1
CASSQGTGFWSGYTF
TGTGCCAGCAGCCAAGGGACAGGGTTCTGGAGTGGCTACACCTTC
>.|TRBV27|TRBJ2-5|.
CASRDTGSLETQYF
TGTGCCAGCAGGGATACAGGGTCTCTGGAGACCCAGTACTTC
>once|TRBV28|TRBJ2-7|.
CASSFEWSSTTTSEQYF
TGTGCCAGCAGTTTCGAGTGGAGCTCTACTACTACATCCGAGCAGTACTTC
>.|TRBV19|TRBJ2-2|TRBD2
CASTPLAGFNTGELFF
TGTGCCAGTACCCCACTAGCGGGGTTCAACACCGGGGAGCTGTTTTTT
>.|TRBV9|TRBJ2-5|.
CASSVGMAGETQYF
TGTGCCAGCAGCGTAGGAATGGCCGGGGAGACCCAGTACTTC
>.|TRBV7-9|TRBJ2-7|TRBD2
CASSFGAGAYEQYF
TGTGCCAGCAGCTTTGGAGCGGGAGCTTACGAGCAGTACTTC
>.|TRBV5-4|TRBJ2-7|TRBD2
CASSLASGNYEQYF
TGTGCCAGCAGCTTGGCTAGCGGGAACTACGAGCAGTACTTC
>.|TRBV7-7|TRBJ2-2|TRBD2
CASSLGREFTGELFF
TGTGCTAGCAGCTTAGGGCGGGAGTTCACCGGGGAGCTGTTTTTT
>.|TRBV27|TRBJ1-1|TRBD1
CASSLGLPSGQMNTEAFF
TGTGCCAGCAGTTTAGGCCTACCCTCGGGACAGATGAACACTGAAGCTTTCTTT
>few|TRBV4-3|TRBJ2-3|TRBD2
CASSQDRGETQYF
TGCGCCAGCAGCCAAGACCGGGGGGAAACGCAGTATTTT
>.|TRBV5-1|TRBJ2-5|.
CASSLGQVQETQYF
TGCGCCAGCAGCTTGGGACAGGTCCAAGAGACCCAGTACTTC
>.|TRBV7-2|TRBJ2-7|TRBD2
CASSLVLAGGSSYEQYF
TGTGCCAGCAGCTTGGTCCTAGCGGGAGGGAGCTCCTACGAGCAGTACTTC
>once|TRBV2|TRBJ2-3|TRBD1
CASSPTGQGAKDTQYF
TGTGCCAGCAGCCCCACCGGACAGGGGGCGAAAGATACGCAGTATTTT
>.|TRBV9|TRBJ2-6|TRBD2
CASSELAGGFSGANVLTF
TGTGCCAGCAGCGAGTTAGCGGGGGGCTTCTCTGGGGCCAACGTCCTGACTTTC
>.|TRBV5-1|TRBJ2-7|.
CASSPQNGGEQYF
TGCGCCAGCAGCCCCCAGAACGGGGGCGAGCAGTACTTC
>.|TRBV7-3|TRBJ2-3|.
CASSTGLITDTQYF
TGTGCCAGCAGCACGGGACTTATCACAGATACGCAGTATTTT
>.|TRBV5-4|TRBJ2-5|.
CASSFSSSGQETQYF
TGTGCCAGCAGCTTTTCGTCTAGTGGCCAAGAGACCCAGTACTTC
>.|TRBV4-2|TRBJ2-1|TRBD2
CASSHSSPSGYNEQFF
TGTGCCAGCAGCCATTCGAGTCCTAGCGGTTACAATGAGCAGTTCTTC
>.|TRBV11-2|TRBJ2-7|TRBD2
CASSLVTGGIEEQYF
TGTGCCAGCAGCTTAGTAACGGGGGGTATTGAAGAGCAGTACTTC
>few|TRBV18|TRBJ2-4|TRBD2
CASSPSSGGIQYF
TGTGCCAGCTCACCTTCTAGCGGGGGTATTCAGTACTTC
>few|TRBV9|TRBJ2-7|TRBD2
CASSAGGGGSSYEQYF
TGTGCCAGCAGCGCCGGGGGCGGGGGGAGCTCCTACGAGCAGTACTTC